This T cell receptor (beta chain) is drawn from a study of metastatic and nonmetastatic thyroid tumors. There are a few counts of this clone. From the PCR reads, TCRdb re-called clones with MiXCR. The table shows 15,000 or so clones, with around 4% occurring only once. Prior to thyroid surgery, none of the patients had received any treatment. This CDR3 has 16 residues. CDR1 and CDR2 (germline): MNHEY, SVGEGT. Trimming cost V 11 bases and J 4 bases; bases outside gene matches: 13. The sample comprised tumor tissue. The gene calls are TRBV6-2 or TRBV6-3 and TRBJ2-1; TRBD2 agrees at 11 bases. This TCR derives from a female donor with papillary thyroid cancer or a benign thyroid nodule (not recorded which). Some clones in this sample may be carry-over from other donors' samples. The CDR3 sequence: CASQPSGGWGYNEQFF. CDR3 DNA sequence: TGTGCCTCACAACCTAGCGGGGGGTGGGGGTACAATGAGCAGTTCTTC.